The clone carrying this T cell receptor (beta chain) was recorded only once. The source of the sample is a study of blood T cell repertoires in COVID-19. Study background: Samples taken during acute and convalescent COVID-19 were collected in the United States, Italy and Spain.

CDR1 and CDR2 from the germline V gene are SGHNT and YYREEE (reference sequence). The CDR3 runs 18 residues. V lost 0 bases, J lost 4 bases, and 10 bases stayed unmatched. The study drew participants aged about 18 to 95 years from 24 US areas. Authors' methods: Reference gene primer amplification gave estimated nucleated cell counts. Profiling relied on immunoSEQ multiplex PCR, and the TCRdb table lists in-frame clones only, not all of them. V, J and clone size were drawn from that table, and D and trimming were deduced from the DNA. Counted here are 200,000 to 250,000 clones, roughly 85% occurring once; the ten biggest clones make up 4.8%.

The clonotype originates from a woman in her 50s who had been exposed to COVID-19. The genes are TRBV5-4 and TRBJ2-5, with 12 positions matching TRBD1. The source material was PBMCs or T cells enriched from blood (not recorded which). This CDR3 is CASSLAGTGGLKGETQYF. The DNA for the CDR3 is TGTGCCAGCAGCTTGGCGGGGACAGGGGGCCTAAAGGGAGAGACCCAGTACTTC.